Listed here is a single TCR beta chain. The antigen remains unidentified. Sequencing was performed with immunoSEQ multiplex PCR; in TCRdb, only in-frame clones are kept and a portion is missing. The sample carries approximately 26,000 clones, around 80% recorded once. CDR3 length: 15 amino acids. The V end lost 4 bases, the J end lost 3 bases, and 14 bases lay between the germline ends. Germline V gene lookup returns CDR1 SNHLY and CDR2 FYNNEI. The data were taken from a study of neoadjuvant nivolumab and ipilimumab in lung cancer. Findings and caveats of the study: Compared with tumor-adjacent uninvolved lung, resected tumors showed greater richness and clonality.

This sequence was found in an adult with non-small cell lung cancer. The specimen was peripheral blood, collected before neoadjuvant nivolumab, alone or with ipilimumab. The chain carries TRBV2 and TRBJ2-3, with D possibly matching TRBD2 (7 bases). In nucleotides, the CDR3 is TGTGCCAGCAGTGTAGGAGGGGGGGCAACAGATACGCAGTATTTT. Translating gives CASSVGGGATDTQYF. The entire variable domain, with the rest obtained from reference TRBV2 and TRBJ2-3, is as follows: EPEVTQTPSHQVTQMGQEVILRCVPISNHLYFYWYRQILGQKVEFLVSFYNNEISEKSEIFDDQFSVERPDGSNFTLKIRSTKLEDSAMYFCASSVGGGATDTQYFGPGTRLTVL.